There are a few counts of the clone carrying this T cell receptor beta chain. The germline V gene encodes CDR1 SNHLY and CDR2 FYNNEI. This CDR3 is built from 17 residues. Trimming took off 8 bases at V and 2 bases at J, with 24 bases between the two ends. These data are taken from a study of OX40 agonist ivuxolimab in advanced cancers. TCRdb keeps only in-frame clones here, not all; method: immunoSEQ multiplex PCR. This table holds fewer than 55,000 clones, about 87% found once. The receptor comes from an adult with an advanced solid tumor such as melanoma, head and neck, liver or kidney cancer. Specimen: CD4+ or CD8+ T cells sorted from blood, collected in a trial of the OX40 agonist ivuxolimab. The chain carries TRBV2 and TRBJ1-1, with TRBD1 as a possible D gene (5 bases). DNA for the CDR3: TGTGCCAGCGTCCCCCGCCGTTCGGCGGGGACCAACACTGAAGCTTTCTTT. This encodes CASVPRRSAGTNTEAFF. Complete variable domain (other parts from reference TRBV2 and TRBJ1-1): EPEVTQTPSHQVTQMGQEVILRCVPISNHLYFYWYRQILGQKVEFLVSFYNNEISEKSEIFDDQFSVERPDGSNFTLKIRSTKLEDSAMYFCASVPRRSAGTNTEAFFGQGTRLTVV.